This T cell receptor beta chain was retrieved from a study of PD-1 blockade in classical Hodgkin lymphoma. TCRdb keeps only in-frame clones here, not all; method: immunoSEQ multiplex PCR. The sample includes tens of thousands of clones, about 90% of them seen just once. Study-wide points: While CD8+ TCR diversity did not rise significantly by C4D1, CD4+ TCR diversity did. Patients were excluded if nivolumab began under 1 year after ASCT (the autologous transplant).

The V gene's germline CDR1 is LNHDA and CDR2 SQIVND (reference sequence). This CDR3 region has 16 residues. V gave up 8 bases and J gave up 6 bases; unmatched junction bases: 16. Concerning this clone: Its antigen is unknown.

The sample's time point: cycle 4 day 1 (C4D1), after 6 weeks of nivolumab. Exposure to brentuximab vedotin varied, and each patient had relapsed following autologous stem cell transplantation. The study recorded best responses of complete response, partial response or progressive disease. This sample comprised peripheral blood mononuclear cells (PBMCs), obtained before the fourth cycle of nivolumab. The receptor was derived from a human donor with classical Hodgkin lymphoma. V is TRBV19 and J is TRBJ2-3, with TRBD2 matching over 8 bases. The DNA of the CDR3 is TGTGCCAGTGGTTACACTAGCGGTGGCCTGATGGATACGCAGTATTTT. Its protein product is CASGYTSGGLMDTQYF. Filled out from reference TRBV19 and TRBJ2-3, the complete variable domain reads DGGITQSPKYLFRKEGQNVTLSCEQNLNHDAMYWYRQDPGQGLRLIYYSQIVNDFQKGDIAEGYSVSREKKESFPLTVTSAQKNPTAFYLCASGYTSGGLMDTQYFGPGTRLTVL.